This T cell receptor beta chain was observed in a study of control samples from healthy donors and cancer patients. Germline lookup yields CDR1 SGDLS and CDR2 YYNGEE. The J segment lost 2 bases and the V segment lost 3 bases, leaving 6 bases of the junction unmatched. CDR3 length: 16 amino acids. Sequencing was performed with immunoSEQ multiplex PCR; in TCRdb, only in-frame clones are kept and a portion is missing. There are a few hundred thousand clones in the sample; around 90% occur only once, and roughly 6.4% lies in the top ten. The sample comprised PBMCs. The receptor was derived from a middle-aged man with head and neck cancer. The chain is built from TRBV9 and TRBJ2-2, with 8 bases aligning to TRBD2. The CDR3 spells CASSASSGGNTGELFF. In DNA, the CDR3 is TGTGCCAGCAGCGCCTCGAGCGGGGGCAACACCGGGGAGCTGTTTTTT.